This is a list of T cell receptor beta chains from one sample in a study of cytomegalovirus exposure and HLA in healthy donors. Sequencing was performed with immunoSEQ multiplex PCR; in TCRdb, only in-frame clones are kept and a portion is missing. The data show more than 95,000 clones, approximately 75% seen once. Sequencing was carried out using PBMCs. The receptors derive from a female donor in good health and CMV-seropositive. CDR3s include the opening cysteine and the closing phenylalanine or tryptophan. The order of the fields is clone size, V gene, J gene, D gene, CDR3 protein, CDR3 DNA. The D gene is left open where the match is weak. Clone size is stated in some rows and not others, as once, few, many or a class when expanded.

few	TRBV6-5	TRBJ1-5	TRBD1	CASSRQGARQPQHF	TGTGCCAGCAGTCGACAGGGTGCTCGGCAGCCCCAGCATTTT
.	TRBV5-1	TRBJ2-7	.	CASSFEISYEQYF	TGCGCCAGCAGCTTCGAGATCTCCTACGAGCAGTACTTC
.	TRBV15	TRBJ1-2	TRBD1	CATSTAGGKIDGYTF	TGTGCCACCAGCACGGCAGGGGGCAAAATCGATGGCTACACCTTC
many	TRBV7-6	TRBJ2-7	.	CASSPQQNLYEQYF	TGTGCCAGCAGCCCCCAACAGAACCTCTACGAGCAGTACTTC
few	TRBV6-1	TRBJ1-5	.	CASSGGGGNQPQHF	TGTGCCAGCAGTGGGGGTGGGGGGAATCAGCCCCAGCATTTT
.	TRBV11-3	TRBJ1-1	.	CASSPDGDTAFF	TGTGCCAGCAGCCCAGACGGCGACACAGCTTTCTTT
once	TRBV5-1	TRBJ2-1	TRBD2	CASSLGLAGGNEQFF	TGCGCCAGCAGCCTGGGACTAGCGGGAGGCAATGAGCAGTTCTTC
.	TRBV7-6	TRBJ1-2	.	CASGGFYGYTF	TGTGCCAGCGGGGGGTTTTATGGCTACACCTTC
once	TRBV7-2	TRBJ2-7	TRBD2	CASSLGRERGEQYF	TGTGCCAGCAGCCTCGGTCGGGAGCGGGGCGAGCAGTACTTC
few	TRBV28	TRBJ1-4	.	CASSFSAGNEKLFF	TGTGCCAGCAGTTTTTCGGCAGGGAATGAAAAACTGTTTTTT
.	TRBV11-1	TRBJ1-6	.	CASSLGGGRSPLHF	TGTGCCAGCAGCCTGGGGGGGGGAAGGTCACCCCTCCACTTT
once	TRBV28	TRBJ1-5	TRBD1	CASSLGTVNQPQHF	TGTGCCAGCAGTTTAGGGACAGTCAATCAGCCCCAGCATTTT
.	TRBV4-3	TRBJ1-2	TRBD1	CASSQDWTGLYGYTF	TGCGCCAGCAGCCAAGATTGGACAGGGCTCTATGGCTACACCTTC
.	TRBV6-1	TRBJ1-1	.	CASMMGADTEAFF	TGTGCCAGCATGATGGGGGCGGACACTGAAGCTTTCTTT
.	TRBV6-5	TRBJ2-5	.	CASSVSFGVETQYF	TGTGCCAGCAGTGTTTCATTCGGGGTAGAGACCCAGTACTTC
once	TRBV28	TRBJ2-4	.	CASSPYTGAKNIQYF	TGTGCCAGCAGTCCCTATACGGGGGCCAAAAACATTCAGTACTTC
.	TRBV11-2	TRBJ2-1	TRBD2	CASSLGLAGGTEQFF	TGTGCCAGCAGCTTAGGGCTAGCGGGAGGAACTGAGCAGTTCTTC
few	TRBV29-1	TRBJ2-1	TRBD2	CSAREGGHNEQFF	TGCAGCGCTCGGGAGGGAGGGCACAATGAGCAGTTCTTC
.	TRBV7-2	TRBJ2-5	TRBD1	CASSWMGQTQETQYF	TGTGCCAGCAGCTGGATGGGACAGACACAAGAGACCCAGTACTTC
.	TRBV5-8	TRBJ2-3	TRBD1	CASSSGQYTDTQYF	TGTGCCAGCAGCTCGGGACAGTACACAGATACGCAGTATTTT
.	TRBV18	TRBJ2-5	.	CASMPGVPQETQYF	TGTGCCAGCATGCCCGGGGTTCCGCAAGAGACCCAGTACTTC
.	TRBV6-5	TRBJ2-3	.	CASRTGIRTSDTQYF	TGTGCCAGCAGAACAGGGATTCGGACATCGGATACGCAGTATTTT
.	TRBV9	TRBJ1-1	.	CASSVAVRTEAFF	TGTGCCAGCAGCGTAGCTGTCAGAACTGAAGCTTTCTTT
once	TRBV11-2	TRBJ1-1	.	CASSPGVRVNTEAFF	TGTGCCAGCAGTCCGGGAGTGAGGGTGAACACTGAAGCTTTCTTT
few	TRBV7-9	TRBJ1-1	TRBD1	CASSLATGRDTEAFF	TGTGCCAGCAGCTTAGCGACAGGGAGAGACACTGAAGCTTTCTTT
.	TRBV4-1	TRBJ1-1	TRBD1	CASSARIRDRAGAEAFF	TGCGCCAGCAGCGCCCGCATCCGGGACAGGGCAGGTGCTGAAGCTTTCTTT
.	TRBV2	TRBJ1-5	.	CASERVRGGPQHF	TGTGCCAGTGAAAGGGTCAGGGGTGGGCCCCAGCATTTT
.	TRBV7-7	TRBJ2-3	.	CASSPQGLPDTQYF	TGTGCTAGCAGCCCACAGGGACTACCAGATACGCAGTATTTT
few	TRBV30	TRBJ1-6	TRBD1	CAWSPGQGYSPLHF	TGTGCCTGGAGCCCCGGACAGGGCTATTCACCCCTCCACTTT
few	TRBV11-2	TRBJ2-5	TRBD1	CASSNLIRDRGRQETQYF	TGTGCCAGCAGCAATCTCATCCGGGACAGGGGCCGCCAAGAGACCCAGTACTTC
once	TRBV4-2	TRBJ1-4	.	CASSQEALAHSTNEKLFF	TGTGCCAGCAGCCAAGAGGCTCTTGCACATTCAACTAATGAAAAACTGTTTTTT
.	TRBV7-2	TRBJ2-1	.	CASSFGTVGNEQFF	TGTGCCAGCAGCTTCGGGACTGTGGGTAATGAGCAGTTCTTC
.	TRBV4-3	TRBJ2-3	.	CASSQDTTGSSTDTQYF	TGCGCCAGCAGCCAAGATACAACAGGCTCTAGCACAGATACGCAGTATTTT
.	TRBV5-1	TRBJ2-7	.	CASSFETLNEQYF	TGCGCCAGCAGCTTCGAGACACTGAACGAGCAGTACTTC
.	TRBV6-5	TRBJ1-2	TRBD1	CASSYSGQPYGYTF	TGTGCCAGCAGTTACTCGGGACAGCCATATGGCTACACCTTC
.	TRBV6-5	TRBJ2-7	.	CASSYDNEQYF	TGTGCCAGCAGTTACGACAACGAGCAGTACTTC
.	TRBV20-1	TRBJ2-4	.	CSGSGKNIQYF	TGCAGTGGAAGCGGGAAAAACATTCAGTACTTC
.	TRBV6-6	TRBJ1-4	.	CASSHGTRSEKLFF	TGTGCCAGCAGTCACGGGACAAGGTCGGAAAAACTGTTTTTT
.	TRBV7-2	TRBJ1-4	.	CASSWLPGTNEKLFF	TGTGCCAGCAGCTGGCTTCCGGGGACTAATGAAAAACTGTTTTTT
.	TRBV28	TRBJ2-7	.	CASSPNGRSVYEQYF	TGTGCCAGCAGCCCCAATGGTAGAAGTGTATACGAGCAGTACTTC
few	TRBV5-6	TRBJ1-1	.	CASSSADSAFF	TGTGCCAGCAGCTCGGCAGACTCGGCTTTCTTT
.	TRBV7-3	TRBJ2-1	.	CASSLSRDNEQFF	TGTGCCAGCAGCTTAAGCAGGGACAATGAGCAGTTCTTC
.	TRBV19	TRBJ2-7	.	CASSISGTSYEQYF	TGTGCCAGTAGTATTTCGGGGACTTCCTACGAGCAGTACTTC
few	TRBV5-6	TRBJ1-2	.	CASSLVRQNYGYTF	TGTGCCAGCAGCTTGGTTAGACAGAACTATGGCTACACCTTC
.	TRBV7-2	TRBJ1-1	TRBD1	CASSRRQGETEAFF	TGTGCCAGCAGCAGAAGACAGGGGGAGACTGAAGCTTTCTTT
.	TRBV6-5	TRBJ1-1	TRBD1	CATLPQGMNTEAFF	TGTGCCACCCTACCACAGGGGATGAACACTGAAGCTTTCTTT
.	TRBV2	TRBJ2-5	.	CASSVDTGPEETQYF	TGTGCCAGCAGTGTAGATACAGGGCCTGAAGAGACCCAGTACTTC
.	TRBV30	TRBJ2-7	.	CAWSVWQASSYEQYF	TGTGCCTGGAGTGTTTGGCAGGCAAGCTCCTACGAGCAGTACTTC
few	TRBV4-1	TRBJ2-3	TRBD2	CASSQDGGLGKVDTQYF	TGCGCCAGCAGCCAAGATGGGGGACTAGGGAAGGTAGATACGCAGTATTTT
.	TRBV4-2	TRBJ1-2	.	CASNPTWVEQGTLYGYTF	TGTGCCAGCAACCCTACCTGGGTGGAACAGGGAACTCTCTATGGCTACACCTTC
.	TRBV4-3	TRBJ1-2	TRBD1	CASSHAKGANYGYTF	TGCGCCAGCAGCCATGCTAAGGGGGCGAACTATGGCTACACCTTC
.	TRBV5-6	TRBJ2-5	TRBD1	CASSLVGQGSETQYF	TGTGCCAGCAGCTTGGTGGGACAGGGATCGGAGACCCAGTACTTC
few	TRBV28	TRBJ2-7	.	CASSLAGRDYEQYF	TGTGCCAGCAGTTTAGCGGGCCGTGACTACGAGCAGTACTTC
.	TRBV5-1	TRBJ2-7	TRBD2	CASSWSGLAGGGEQYF	TGCGCCAGCAGCTGGTCGGGACTAGCGGGAGGCGGCGAGCAGTACTTC
.	TRBV10-1	TRBJ1-1	.	CASSDEDTEAFF	TGCGCCAGCAGTGATGAGGACACTGAAGCTTTCTTT
once	TRBV6-5	TRBJ2-3	TRBD2	CASSYEAGGQSDTQYF	TGTGCCAGCAGTTACGAAGCGGGGGGGCAATCAGATACGCAGTATTTT
.	TRBV2	TRBJ1-2	TRBD1	CASSPDRGDGYTF	TGTGCCAGCAGTCCGGACAGGGGGGATGGCTACACCTTC
medium-sized	TRBV30	TRBJ2-2	TRBD2	CAWKLAGLHTGELFF	TGTGCCTGGAAACTAGCGGGACTTCACACCGGGGAGCTGTTTTTT
few	TRBV4-1	TRBJ1-1	.	CASSPWKGSTEAFF	TGCGCCAGCAGCCCCTGGAAAGGGAGCACTGAAGCTTTCTTT
.	TRBV13	TRBJ2-7	.	CASSLWQGGYEQYF	TGTGCCAGCAGCTTATGGCAGGGGGGATACGAGCAGTACTTC